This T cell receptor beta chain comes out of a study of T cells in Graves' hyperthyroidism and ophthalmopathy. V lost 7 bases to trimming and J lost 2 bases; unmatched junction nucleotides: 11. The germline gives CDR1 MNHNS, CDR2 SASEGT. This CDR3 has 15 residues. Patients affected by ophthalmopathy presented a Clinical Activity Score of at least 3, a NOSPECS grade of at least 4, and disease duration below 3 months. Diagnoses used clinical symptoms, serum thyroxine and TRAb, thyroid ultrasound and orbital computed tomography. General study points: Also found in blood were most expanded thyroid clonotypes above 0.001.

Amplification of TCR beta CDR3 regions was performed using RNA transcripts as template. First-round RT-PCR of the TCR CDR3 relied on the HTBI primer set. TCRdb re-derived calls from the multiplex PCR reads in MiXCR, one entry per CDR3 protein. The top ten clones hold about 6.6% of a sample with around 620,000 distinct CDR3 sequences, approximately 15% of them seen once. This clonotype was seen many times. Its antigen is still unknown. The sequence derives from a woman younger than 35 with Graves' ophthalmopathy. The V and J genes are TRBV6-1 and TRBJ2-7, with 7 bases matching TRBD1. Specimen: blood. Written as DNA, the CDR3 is TGTGCCAGCACTCCCCTGGGACAGCTAGCCTACGAGCAGTACTTC. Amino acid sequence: CASTPLGQLAYEQYF.